The T cell receptor beta chain described here comes from a study of identical twins. Broader study findings: Fewer insertions characterized abundant cord blood beta clonotypes, whereas memory repertoires showed none.

After removal of 1 base from V and 8 bases from J, the junction contained 12 bases not matched to a gene. Per germline, CDR1 SGHVS and CDR2 FNYEAQ. The CDR3 has 17 amino acids. TCRdb re-analysed the 5' RACE reads in MiXCR, keeping a single row per CDR3 protein. The table lists approximately 600,000 distinct CDR3 sequences, roughly 9.5% of them singletons. The donor group consisted entirely of healthy Caucasians. A remark on this clonotype: The antigen remains unidentified.

These data also formed part of another study, on yellow fever vaccine responses in identical twins.

This TCR derives from a woman aged 18-29 years in good health. The chain links TRBV7-6 to TRBJ2-5, with 11 bases fitting TRBD2. The material sequenced was PBMCs. CDR3 region: CASSLDISETSGKTQYF. The CDR3 DNA sequence: TGTGCCAGCAGCTTAGATATTAGTGAGACTAGCGGGAAAACCCAGTACTTC.